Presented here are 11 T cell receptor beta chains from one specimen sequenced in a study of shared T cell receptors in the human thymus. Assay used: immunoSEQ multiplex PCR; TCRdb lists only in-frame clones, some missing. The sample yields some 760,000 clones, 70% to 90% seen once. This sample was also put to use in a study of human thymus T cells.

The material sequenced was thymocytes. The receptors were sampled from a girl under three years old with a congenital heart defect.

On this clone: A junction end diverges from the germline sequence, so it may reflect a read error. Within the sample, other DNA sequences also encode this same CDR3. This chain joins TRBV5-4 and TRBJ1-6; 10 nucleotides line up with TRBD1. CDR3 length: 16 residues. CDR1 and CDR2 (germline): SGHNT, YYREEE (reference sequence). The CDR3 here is CASSFRDRGNNSPLHF. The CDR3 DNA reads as TGTGCCAGCAGCTTCCGGGACAGGGGAAACAATTCCCCCCTCCACTTT.

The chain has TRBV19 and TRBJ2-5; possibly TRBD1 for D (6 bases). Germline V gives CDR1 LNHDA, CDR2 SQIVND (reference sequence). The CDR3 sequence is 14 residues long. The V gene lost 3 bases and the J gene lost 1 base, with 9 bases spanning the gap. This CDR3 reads CASSIVDSQETQYF. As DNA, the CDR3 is TGTGCCAGTAGTATTGTGGACAGCCAAGAGACCCAGTACTTC.

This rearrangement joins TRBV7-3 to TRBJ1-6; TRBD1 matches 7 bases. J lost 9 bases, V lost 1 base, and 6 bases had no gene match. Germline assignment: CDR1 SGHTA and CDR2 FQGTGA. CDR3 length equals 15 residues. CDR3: CASSLMGTASSPLHF. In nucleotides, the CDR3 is TGTGCCAGCAGCTTAATGGGGACAGCGAGTTCACCCCTCCACTTT. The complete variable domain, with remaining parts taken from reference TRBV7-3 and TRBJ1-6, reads GAGVSQTPSNKVTEKGKYVELRCDPISGHTALYWYRQSLGQGPEFLIYFQGTGAADDSGLPNDRFFAVRPEGSVSTLKIQRTERGDSAVYLCASSLMGTASSPLHFGNGTRLTVT.

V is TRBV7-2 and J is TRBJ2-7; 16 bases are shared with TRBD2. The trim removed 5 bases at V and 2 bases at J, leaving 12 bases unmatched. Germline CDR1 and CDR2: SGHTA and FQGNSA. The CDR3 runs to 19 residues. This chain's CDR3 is CASSPPGLAGGRMAYEQYF. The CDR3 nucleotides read TGTGCCAGCAGCCCCCCGGGACTAGCGGGGGGGCGGATGGCCTACGAGCAGTACTTC.

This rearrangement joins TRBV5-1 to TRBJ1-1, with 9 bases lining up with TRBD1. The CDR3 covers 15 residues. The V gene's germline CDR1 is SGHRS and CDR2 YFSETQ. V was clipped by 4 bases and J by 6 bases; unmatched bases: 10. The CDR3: CASSKWDRDPPEAFF. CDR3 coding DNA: TGCGCCAGCAGCAAATGGGACAGGGACCCGCCTGAAGCTTTCTTT.

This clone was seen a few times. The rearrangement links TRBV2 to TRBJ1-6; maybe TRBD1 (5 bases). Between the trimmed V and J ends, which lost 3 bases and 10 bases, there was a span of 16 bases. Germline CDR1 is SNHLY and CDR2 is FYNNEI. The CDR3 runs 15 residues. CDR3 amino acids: CASSEPVGVDSPLHF. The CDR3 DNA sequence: TGTGCCAGCAGTGAGCCAGTAGGGGTTGACTCACCCCTCCACTTT.

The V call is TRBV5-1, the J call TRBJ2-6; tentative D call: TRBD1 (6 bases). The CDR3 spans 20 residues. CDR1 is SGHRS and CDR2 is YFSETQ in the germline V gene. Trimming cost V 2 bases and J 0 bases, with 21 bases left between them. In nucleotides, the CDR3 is TGCGCCAGCAGCTTCAACTTACAGGGTCCTTCAAGCTCTGGGGCCAACGTCCTGACTTTC. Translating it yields CASSFNLQGPSSSGANVLTF.

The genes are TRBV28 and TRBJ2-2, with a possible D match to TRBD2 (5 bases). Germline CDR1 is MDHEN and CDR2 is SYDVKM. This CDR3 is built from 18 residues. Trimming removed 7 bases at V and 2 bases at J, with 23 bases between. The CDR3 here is CASTHTPRLAINTGELFF. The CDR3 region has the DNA TGTGCCAGCACTCATACCCCCCGCCTAGCTATCAACACCGGGGAGCTGTTTTTT.

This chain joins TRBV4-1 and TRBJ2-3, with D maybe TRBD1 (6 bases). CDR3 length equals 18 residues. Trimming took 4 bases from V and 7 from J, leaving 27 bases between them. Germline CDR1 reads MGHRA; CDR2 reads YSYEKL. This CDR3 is CASSPERQVWDTVHTQYF. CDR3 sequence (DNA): TGCGCCAGCAGCCCAGAAAGGCAAGTTTGGGACACGGTGCATACGCAGTATTTT.

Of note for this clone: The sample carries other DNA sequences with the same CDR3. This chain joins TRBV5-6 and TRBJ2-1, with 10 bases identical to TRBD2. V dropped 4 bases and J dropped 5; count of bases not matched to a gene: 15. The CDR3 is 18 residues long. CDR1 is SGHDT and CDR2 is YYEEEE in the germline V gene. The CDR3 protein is CASSLKMTPGLAHNEQFF. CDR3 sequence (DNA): TGTGCCAGCAGCCTCAAAATGACCCCGGGACTAGCGCACAATGAGCAGTTCTTC.

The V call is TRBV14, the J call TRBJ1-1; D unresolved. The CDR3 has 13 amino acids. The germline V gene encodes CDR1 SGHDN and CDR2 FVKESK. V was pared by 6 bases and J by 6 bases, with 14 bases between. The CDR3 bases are TGTGCCAGCAGTCTTAGCGGGAGGGCTGAAGCTTTCTTT. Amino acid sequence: CASSLSGRAEAFF.